The rows below give T cell receptor beta chains drawn from one sample of a study of blood T cell repertoires in COVID-19. Only in-frame clones appear in the TCRdb table, and some are missing; sequencing was by immunoSEQ multiplex PCR. This repertoire shows around 300,000 clones, 75% to 90% found once; its top ten account for roughly 2.2%. The sequenced sample consisted of peripheral blood. These receptor sequences come from a man in his fifties with acute or convalescent COVID-19. The CDR3 runs from the conserved cysteine through the conserved F or W. A D gene is named only where the DNA matches it firmly.

d_call	j_call	v_call	cdr3_aa	cdr3_nt
-	TRBJ1-2	TRBV27	CASSVDAGLNYGYTF	TGTGCCAGCAGTGTAGACGCGGGCCTTAACTATGGCTACACCTTC
TRBD1	TRBJ2-7	TRBV2	CASSPVGDRFYEQYF	TGTGCCAGCAGCCCCGTTGGGGACAGATTCTACGAGCAGTACTTC
TRBD1	TRBJ1-2	TRBV11-2	CASSLDRGTGVYGYTF	TGTGCCAGCAGCTTAGATCGGGGGACAGGGGTCTATGGCTACACCTTC
TRBD1	TRBJ1-1	TRBV7-9	CASSPRQGLNTEAFF	TGTGCCAGCAGCCCCCGACAGGGACTGAACACTGAAGCTTTCTTT
TRBD1	TRBJ1-1	TRBV6-5	CANWTGNTEAFF	TGTGCCAACTGGACAGGGAACACTGAAGCTTTCTTT
-	TRBJ1-1	TRBV9	CASSVLRNTEAFF	TGTGCCAGCAGCGTACTTCGGAACACTGAAGCTTTCTTT
TRBD2	TRBJ2-5	TRBV5-4	CASSLVLQSRGGETQYF	TGTGCCAGCAGCTTGGTCCTGCAAAGCCGGGGGGGGGAGACCCAGTACTTC
-	TRBJ1-5	TRBV2	CASSVEGIYQPQHF	TGTGCCAGCAGTGTGGAGGGGATTTACCAGCCCCAGCATTTT
TRBD1	TRBJ2-7	TRBV19	CASTRTGGSSYEQYF	TGTGCCAGTACCAGAACAGGGGGATCGTCCTACGAGCAGTACTTC
-	TRBJ1-1	TRBV30	CAWSVQNAEAFF	TGTGCCTGGAGTGTACAGAATGCTGAAGCTTTCTTT
TRBD1	TRBJ2-7	TRBV30	CAWSGDRSYEQYF	TGTGCCTGGAGTGGGGACAGGTCTTACGAGCAGTACTTC
TRBD1	TRBJ1-1	TRBV12-3/TRBV12-4	CASNRQGNTEAFF	TGTGCCAGCAACAGACAGGGGAACACTGAAGCTTTCTTT
-	TRBJ1-2	TRBV21-1	CASSRADRLGYTF	TGTGCCAGCAGCCGCGCGGACAGGCTCGGCTACACCTTC
TRBD2	TRBJ2-3	TRBV2	CASSENRRTSGHTDTQYF	TGTGCCAGCAGTGAAAACCGTCGGACTAGCGGGCACACAGATACGCAGTATTTT
TRBD1	TRBJ1-2	TRBV19	CASTRTGYGYTF	TGTGCCAGTACCAGGACAGGCTATGGCTACACCTTC
TRBD1	TRBJ1-5	TRBV6-5	CASARDRVTNQPQHF	TGTGCCAGCGCCCGGGACAGGGTGACCAATCAGCCCCAGCATTTT
-	TRBJ1-2	TRBV7-9	CASSLAGAPNYGYTF	TGTGCCAGCAGCTTAGCGGGGGCACCTAACTATGGCTACACCTTC
-	TRBJ2-1	TRBV11-3	CASSPLGGNEQFF	TGTGCCAGCAGCCCTCTCGGGGGCAATGAGCAGTTCTTC
TRBD2	TRBJ2-3	TRBV9	CASSPLAGGRTDTQYF	TGTGCCAGCAGCCCACTAGCGGGGGGCCGCACAGATACGCAGTATTTT